What follows are 13 T cell receptor beta chains derived from one specimen sequenced in a study of T cell repertoires in cytomegalovirus infection. In TCRdb, the reads were re-called with MiXCR into one record per CDR3 protein. Seen here are 200,000 or so distinct CDR3 sequences, 28% observed once, and the top ten hold just over 30%. The material sequenced was PBMCs. The receptors stem from a human donor in good health (CMV status not recorded). Some clones in this sample may be carry-over from other donors' samples.

This clonotype was detected a few times. The V and J genes are TRBV7-9 and TRBJ1-2; no clear D. Trimming shortened V by 4 bases and J by 0 bases, and 18 bases separated the two germline ends. CDR1 is SEHNR and CDR2 is FQNEAQ in the germline V gene (reference sequence). The CDR3 has 17 amino acids. CDR3 loop: CASSYPVSPIANYGYTF. In DNA, the CDR3 is TGTGCCAGCAGCTACCCCGTATCACCGATAGCTAACTATGGCTACACCTTC.

The chain employs TRBV12-3 or TRBV12-4 and TRBJ1-2; possible D gene TRBD1, 6 bases. CDR3 length equals 13 residues. V was trimmed by 2 bases and J by 7 bases, leaving 11 bases between them. This CDR3 reads CASSLWGAGGYTF. As DNA, the CDR3 is TGTGCCAGCAGTTTATGGGGGGCAGGTGGCTACACCTTC.

The V gene is TRBV20-1, the J gene TRBJ1-2, with D maybe TRBD1 (6 bases). V dropped 0 bases and J dropped 3 bases, with 11 bases sitting between them. Germline V gene data show CDR1 as DFQATT and CDR2 as SNEGSKA (reference sequence). CDR3 length: 14 amino acids. CDR3 nucleotide sequence: TGCAGTGCTAGAGATCTGACAGGAGACTATGGCTACACCTTC. Translation: CSARDLTGDYGYTF.

The chain links TRBV14 to TRBJ2-7; 9 bases agree with TRBD1. V trimming: 5 bases; J trimming: 5 bases; junction bases outside the gene matches: 16. Germline CDR1 SGHDN, CDR2 FVKESK. The CDR3 is 17 residues long. In nucleotides, the CDR3 is TGTGCCAGCAGCATCCGTCCCGGGACAGGGATCGGGCACGAGCAGTACTTC. As protein: CASSIRPGTGIGHEQYF.

The V and J genes are TRBV29-1 and TRBJ1-2; D remains ambiguous. In germline, CDR1 is SQVTM, CDR2 ANQGSEA. The CDR3 spans 14 residues. V was clipped by 4 bases and J by 0 bases, with 12 bases between them. The CDR3 DNA is TGCAGCGTTGTCAACCGATTGACTAACTATGGCTACACCTTC. It yields the protein CSVVNRLTNYGYTF.

The J gene is TRBJ1-1, the V gene TRBV6-2 or TRBV6-3; possible D gene TRBD1, 5 bases. The length of the CDR3 is 17 residues. Germline V gene lookup returns CDR1 MNHEY and CDR2 SVGEGT. Trimming took off 5 bases at V and 2 bases at J, with 21 bases between the two ends. The chain's CDR3 is CASSDQLAAGSNTEAFF. The CDR3 coding sequence is TGTGCCAGCAGTGACCAACTGGCGGCAGGGTCAAACACTGAAGCTTTCTTT.

The chain uses TRBV7-8 and TRBJ2-2, with 7 nucleotides matching TRBD1. This CDR3 contains 14 residues. The V gene end was trimmed by 8 bases and the J gene end by 6 bases; junction bases not matched to a gene: 9. Germline V gene sequence: CDR1 SGHVS, CDR2 FQNEAQ. CDR3 nucleotides: TGTGCCAGCCGTCGTGGGACAGCGCCCGGGGAGCTGTTTTTT. Translation gives CASRRGTAPGELFF.

J is TRBJ1-5 and V is TRBV10-3, with 7 bases lining up with TRBD1. There are 15 residues in the CDR3. With V trimmed by 6 bases and J by 1 base, 6 bases remained unmatched. Germline V gives CDR1 ENHRY, CDR2 SYGVKD. In DNA form, the CDR3 reads TGTGCCATCAGCTTTACAGGGGACAGCAATCAGCCCCAGCATTTT. It codes for CAISFTGDSNQPQHF.

This clonotype has just one count. The V gene is TRBV6-6, the J gene TRBJ2-1; 10 bases align to TRBD2. Looked up from germline, CDR1 is MNHNY and CDR2 is SVGAGI (reference sequence). The CDR3 runs 16 residues. V was clipped by 2 bases and J by 7 bases; unmatched bases: 8. CDR3 nucleotides: TGTGCCAGCAGTTACGCTAGCGGGGGTCAGGGGAATGAGCAGTTCTTC. Amino acid sequence: CASSYASGGQGNEQFF.

In this sample, this clonotype turned up many times. V and J are TRBV7-2 and TRBJ1-2; no clear D gene. V lost 5 bases and J 1 base, leaving 11 bases between the germline ends. This CDR3 contains 14 residues. Germline V gene sequence: CDR1 SGHTA, CDR2 FQGNSA. The CDR3 DNA sequence: TGTGCCAGCAGCCAAGCTCAGGTTAACTATGGCTACACCTTC. This sequence encodes CASSQAQVNYGYTF.

The V gene is TRBV5-6, the J gene TRBJ1-5; TRBD1 aligns across 8 bases. This CDR3 spans 15 amino acids. Germline CDR1 is SGHDT and CDR2 is YYEEEE. The trim removed 5 bases at V and 3 bases at J, leaving 7 bases unmatched. The CDR3 DNA reads as TGTGCCAGCAGTAACCGGGACAGGATCAATCAGCCCCAGCATTTT. It translates to CASSNRDRINQPQHF.

This clonotype was found a few times. This chain links TRBV20-1 with TRBJ2-2, with TRBD1 identical over 7 bases. Germline V gives CDR1 DFQATT, CDR2 SNEGSKA (reference sequence). The trim removed 6 bases at V and 0 bases at J, leaving 7 bases unmatched. The CDR3 contains 15 residues. CDR3 coding DNA: TGCAGTGCCCGCCGGGACAGCTCGAACACCGGGGAGCTGTTTTTT. Its translation: CSARRDSSNTGELFF.

The chain employs TRBV5-1 and TRBJ1-4; D gene uncertain. V lost 3 bases to trimming and J lost 6 bases, with 12 bases between them. This CDR3 region has 14 residues. Germline assignment: CDR1 SGHRS and CDR2 YFSETQ. DNA of the CDR3: TGCGCCAGCAGCTGGGGTTGGGGAGATGAAAAACTGTTTTTT. It specifies CASSWGWGDEKLFF.